Sequencing of this T cell receptor (beta chain) was carried out in a study of T cell repertoires in cytomegalovirus infection. Points from the study as a whole: The cumulative frequency of public TCR beta families distinguished individuals who carried CMV together with the relevant HLA. The response measured ex vivo was dominated by TCR beta clonotypes (HLA-C-restricted and CMV-specific).

This clonotype was recorded a few times. Antigen specificity is unknown. CDR1 MDHEN and CDR2 SYDVKM come from the germline V gene. The CDR3 runs 17 residues. Trimming removed 3 bases from V and 3 bases from J; junction bases left unmatched: 13. A single record per CDR3 protein comes from TCRdb applying MiXCR to the reads. The sample carries a few hundred thousand distinct CDR3 sequences, around 9% recorded once. V usage is TRBV28 and J usage is TRBJ1-1; the match to TRBD1 covers 7 bases. The sequence derives from a human donor in good health (CMV status not recorded). Some clones in this sample may be carry-over from other donors' samples. Sequencing used PBMCs. The CDR3 DNA reads TGTGCCAGCAGTTTTCTCTTCAGACAGGGATTGTACACTGAAGCTTTCTTT. Translated: CASSFLFRQGLYTEAFF.